The next 28 T cell receptor beta chains were all read from a single sample in a study of blood T cell repertoires in COVID-19. Some clones are missing from TCRdb's copy, which holds only in-frame ones; the method was immunoSEQ multiplex PCR. The sample shows a few hundred thousand clones, roughly 91% of them seen only once. The sample comprised PBMCs or T cells enriched from blood (not recorded which). The receptors were sampled from a man between 18 and 29 years old who had recovered from COVID-19.

To note about this clone: Other nucleotide sequences in the sample specify the same CDR3. The chain carries TRBV7-9 and TRBJ1-6; the D is unclear. The CDR3 contains 14 residues. V shed 1 base and J shed 5 bases, with 6 bases lying between them. Germline CDR1 is SEHNR and CDR2 is FQNEAQ (reference sequence). CDR3 loop: CASSLGGDNSPLHF. The CDR3 coding sequence is TGTGCCAGCAGCTTAGGTGGAGATAATTCACCCCTCCACTTT.

The chain couples TRBV9 to TRBJ1-3; 8 nucleotides align to TRBD1. The CDR3 is made up of 15 amino acids. V dropped 0 bases and J dropped 4; count of bases not matched to a gene: 3. Germline V gene sequence: CDR1 SGDLS, CDR2 YYNGEE. For the CDR3, the DNA is TGTGCCAGCAGCGTAGTTCGGACAGGGGGAAACACCATATATTTT. It encodes CASSVVRTGGNTIYF.

A few counts support this clone. The chain joins TRBV30 to TRBJ2-7; 9 bases map to TRBD2. CDR1 is GTSNPN and CDR2 is SVGIG in the germline V gene (reference sequence). Trimming at V came to 5 bases and at J to 7 bases, leaving 12 bases not matched to a gene. The CDR3 has 14 amino acids. The CDR3 nucleotides read TGTGCCTGGGGAACAGAAGGACTAGCGAGGGAGCAGTACTTC. This translates into CAWGTEGLAREQYF.

The chain employs TRBV6-1 and TRBJ1-5, with D possibly being TRBD1 (6 bases). CDR3 length: 20 residues. V lost 0 bases to trimming and J lost 5 bases, with 26 bases between them. CDR1 is MNHNS, CDR2 SASEGT, per germline. CDR3 DNA: TGTGCCAGCAGTGAAGCGGGCAGGGGCCGACCGAAAGGGCGAGATCAGCCCCAGCATTTT. The encoded protein is CASSEAGRGRPKGRDQPQHF.

The chain combines TRBV29-1 with TRBJ2-5; TRBD2 might be the D (6 bases). CDR3 size: 12 residues. Germline values: CDR1 SQVTM, CDR2 ANQGSEA. Trimming took 5 bases from V and 3 from J, leaving 10 bases between them. The CDR3 sequence: CSVSSAEETQYF. Here the CDR3 DNA reads TGCAGCGTTTCTAGCGCTGAAGAGACCCAGTACTTC. Drawing the rest from reference TRBV29-1 and TRBJ2-5, the complete variable domain is SAVISQKPSRDICQRGTSLTIQCQVDSQVTMMFWYRQQPGQSLTLIATANQGSEATYESGFVIDKFPISRPNLTFSTLTVSNMSPEDSSIYLCSVSSAEETQYFGPGTRLLVL.

The chain couples TRBV5-1 to TRBJ1-1, with 8 bases fitting TRBD1. The germline CDR1 and CDR2 sequences are SGHRS and YFSETQ. CDR3 length equals 14 residues. Trimming took 0 bases from V and 6 from J; bases not matched to a gene: 4. The CDR3 coding sequence is TGCGCCAGCAGCTTGGCCCTGACAGGGGCTGAAGCTTTCTTT. Residues: CASSLALTGAEAFF. The full variable domain, with the rest looked up from reference TRBV5-1 and TRBJ1-1, is KAGVTQTPRYLIKTRGQQVTLSCSPISGHRSVSWYQQTPGQGLQFLFEYFSETQRNKGNFPGRFSGRQFSNSRSEMNVSTLELGDSALYLCASSLALTGAEAFFGQGTRLTVV.

CDR3 residues: CASSLWLRDRFYGYTF. The CDR3 bases are TGTGCCAGCAGTTTGTGGCTAAGGGACAGGTTCTATGGCTACACCTTC. The rearrangement uses TRBV28 and TRBJ1-2, with TRBD1 matching 8 bases. The germline V gene has CDR1 MDHEN and CDR2 SYDVKM. This CDR3 spans 16 amino acids. V dropped 3 bases and J dropped 4; count of bases not matched to a gene: 10.

This chain uses TRBV19 with TRBJ1-1, with D possibly TRBD1 on 6 matching bases. Trimming removed 10 bases from V and 1 base from J, with 13 bases in between. There are 13 residues in the CDR3. The V gene's germline CDR1 is LNHDA and CDR2 SQIVND (reference sequence). In DNA form, the CDR3 reads TGTGCCACCACGGACAGAACGAACACTGAAGCTTTCTTT. It yields the protein CATTDRTNTEAFF.

This clone was observed a single time. The rearrangement links TRBV18 to TRBJ1-1, with a tentative D call TRBD1 (6 bases). The CDR3 consists of 11 residues. Trimming pared 5 bases from V and 7 bases from J, leaving 8 bases between. In germline, CDR1 is KGHSH, CDR2 LQKENI. The CDR3 loop reads CASSEQGEAFF. Written as DNA, the CDR3 is TGTGCCAGCTCAGAACAGGGTGAAGCTTTCTTT.

The genes are TRBV6-1 and TRBJ1-3; D might be TRBD1 (6 bases). Trimming pared 3 bases from V and 0 bases from J, leaving 6 bases between. The CDR3 sequence is 14 residues long. Per germline, CDR1 MNHNS and CDR2 SASEGT. CDR3 bases: TGTGCCAGCAGTGAGGGACACTCTGGAAACACCATATATTTT. Its protein product is CASSEGHSGNTIYF.

V usage is TRBV3-1 (or the pseudogene TRBV3-2) and J usage is TRBJ1-4; 11 nucleotides align to TRBD1. The CDR3 sequence is 16 residues long. V lost 5 bases and J lost 8; bases outside the gene matches: 10. Germline lookup yields CDR1 LGHDT and CDR2 YNNKEL (reference sequence). The CDR3 spells CASSGKRDRGDEKLFF. The CDR3 coding sequence is TGTGCCAGCAGCGGAAAGAGGGACAGGGGGGACGAAAAACTGTTTTTT.

The chain couples TRBV9 to TRBJ2-3; 9 positions match TRBD1. Germline CDR1 SGDLS, CDR2 YYNGEE. Trimming took 6 bases from V and 4 from J; bases not matched to a gene: 6. The CDR3 loop spans 14 amino acids. This chain's CDR3 is CASTRQGVADTQYF. CDR3 in DNA: TGTGCCAGCACCAGACAGGGGGTGGCAGATACGCAGTATTTT.

This rearrangement joins TRBV5-5 to TRBJ2-1; possibly TRBD2 for D (6 bases). Trimming shortened V by 4 bases and J by 9 bases, and 17 bases separated the two germline ends. This CDR3 spans 14 amino acids. Germline assignment: CDR1 SGHKS and CDR2 YYEKEE (reference sequence). This CDR3 is CASSTGLPAGEQFF. CDR3 DNA sequence: TGTGCCAGCAGCACGGGACTCCCCGCAGGTGAGCAGTTCTTC.

The chain recombines TRBV2 with TRBJ1-6; 7 nucleotides align to TRBD1. The CDR3 totals 17 residues. CDR1 SNHLY and CDR2 FYNNEI come from the germline V gene. V shed 3 bases, J shed 7 bases, and the junction held 12 bases outside the gene matches. The CDR3: CASSDSWDSRRNSPLHF. The DNA for the CDR3 is TGTGCCAGCAGTGATTCGTGGGACAGTAGAAGGAATTCACCCCTCCACTTT.

The rearrangement links TRBV3-1 (or the pseudogene TRBV3-2) to TRBJ1-5; TRBD1 might be the D (5 bases). Germline V gives CDR1 LGHDT, CDR2 YNNKEL (reference sequence). The length of the CDR3 is 15 residues. Trimming left V 0 bases short and J 6 bases short, with 12 bases between. The CDR3 region has the DNA TGTGCCAGCAGCCAAGATTGGGGGGTTGGTCAGCCCCAGCATTTT. Its protein is CASSQDWGVGQPQHF.

The chain combines TRBV5-1 with TRBJ2-3; 9 bases align to TRBD1. The CDR3 totals 16 residues. V trimming: 1 base; J trimming: 3 bases; junction bases outside the gene matches: 6. Germline V lookup: CDR1 SGHRS, CDR2 YFSETQ. The CDR3 region is CASSLRGTGWTDTQYF. CDR3 nucleotides: TGCGCCAGCAGCTTGAGGGGGACAGGGTGGACAGATACGCAGTATTTT.

The CDR3 DNA reads as TGCGCCAGCAGCTACGAGACAGGGGGCCCCAATGAGCAGTTCTTC. As protein: CASSYETGGPNEQFF. J is TRBJ2-1 and V is TRBV5-1; 10 bases are shared with TRBD1. The CDR3 extends over 15 amino acids. CDR1 is SGHRS, CDR2 YFSETQ, per germline. With 3 bases clipped from V and 6 bases from J, the junction kept 6 bases outside the gene matches.

The CDR3, as DNA: TGTGCCAGCTACCAGGGATCTTATTCACCCCTCCACTTT. As protein: CASYQGSYSPLHF. The chain joins TRBV2 to TRBJ1-6, with a tentative D call TRBD1 (5 bases). Germline CDR1 SNHLY, CDR2 FYNNEI. Trimming stripped 8 bases from V and 8 bases from J, with 13 bases between. There are 13 residues in the CDR3. The full variable domain, in which reference TRBV2 and TRBJ1-6 provide the parts outside the CDR3, is EPEVTQTPSHQVTQMGQEVILRCVPISNHLYFYWYRQILGQKVEFLVSFYNNEISEKSEIFDDQFSVERPDGSNFTLKIRSTKLEDSAMYFCASYQGSYSPLHFGNGTRLTVT.

CDR3 residues: CASSLAYGEVDNEQFF. CDR3 in DNA: TGCGCCAGCAGCTTGGCATACGGGGAAGTCGACAATGAGCAGTTCTTC. V gene TRBV5-1 combines with J gene TRBJ2-1, with D possibly TRBD2 on 5 matching bases. CDR3 length: 16 amino acids. The V end lost 0 bases, the J end lost 5 bases, and 15 bases lay between the germline ends. Germline V lookup: CDR1 SGHRS, CDR2 YFSETQ.

The chain joins TRBV12-3 or TRBV12-4 to TRBJ1-3; maybe TRBD1 (6 bases). The V and J ends lost 6 bases and 4 bases respectively, with 10 bases between them. There are 13 residues in the CDR3. The CDR3 region has the DNA TGTGCCAGCAGGCCCCAGGGGGGAAACACCATATATTTT. Its protein is CASRPQGGNTIYF.

The gene calls are TRBV5-1 and TRBJ1-2; TRBD1 is a possible D gene (5 bases). Germline values: CDR1 SGHRS, CDR2 YFSETQ. V was shortened by 3 bases and J by 4 bases, with 13 bases between the two germline ends. The CDR3 spans 14 residues. CDR3 coding DNA: TGCGCCAGCAGCTCCACGACGGGGGTCTATGGCTACACCTTC. This codes for CASSSTTGVYGYTF.

The chain combines TRBV30 with TRBJ1-6; weak D call: TRBD1 (6 bases). Germline CDR1 GTSNPN, CDR2 SVGIG (reference sequence). V was cut by 6 bases and J by 5 bases, with 11 bases left in between. This CDR3 has 13 amino acids. The CDR3 coding sequence is TGTGCCTGCGACAGGTCAGATAATTCACCCCTCCACTTT. Translated: CACDRSDNSPLHF.

The CDR3 reads CASSRRDRPPYYGYTF. CDR3 nucleotide sequence: TGTGCCAGCAGTCGACGGGACAGACCGCCTTACTATGGCTACACCTTC. The J gene is TRBJ1-2, the V gene TRBV6-6; 7 nucleotides line up with TRBD1. This CDR3 has 16 residues. Trimming cost V 5 bases and J 3 bases; bases outside gene matches: 12. CDR1 and CDR2 (germline): MNHNY, SVGAGI (reference sequence).

With respect to this clone: Other nucleotide sequences from this sample produce the same CDR3. The chain couples TRBV29-1 to TRBJ1-2, with 7 nucleotides matching TRBD1. The CDR3 has 12 residues. Germline CDR1 and CDR2: SQVTM and ANQGSEA. Trimming cost V 6 bases and J 0 bases; bases outside gene matches: 1. Written as DNA, the CDR3 is TGCAGCGTCGGGACAGCTAACTATGGCTACACCTTC. It yields the protein CSVGTANYGYTF. The variable domain in full, completed from reference TRBV29-1 and TRBJ1-2, reads SAVISQKPSRDICQRGTSLTIQCQVDSQVTMMFWYRQQPGQSLTLIATANQGSEATYESGFVIDKFPISRPNLTFSTLTVSNMSPEDSSIYLCSVGTANYGYTFGSGTRLTVV.

The chain recombines TRBV7-9 with TRBJ1-1; tentative D call: TRBD1 (5 bases). CDR1 SEHNR and CDR2 FQNEAQ come from the germline V gene (reference sequence). CDR3 length: 16 amino acids. Trimming took 1 base from V and 2 from J, leaving 14 bases between them. For the CDR3, the DNA is TGTGCCAGCAGCTTAGTCTGGGGCAGGGCCAACACTGAAGCTTTCTTT. It encodes CASSLVWGRANTEAFF.

V gene TRBV18 combines with J gene TRBJ2-7; TRBD2 agrees at 11 bases. Germline V gene data show CDR1 as KGHSH and CDR2 as LQKENI. This CDR3 has 14 residues. J lost 3 bases, V lost 6 bases, and 4 bases had no gene match. CDR3 amino acids: CASSRTSGLYEQYF. For the CDR3, the DNA is TGTGCCAGCTCTAGGACTAGCGGGCTCTACGAGCAGTACTTC.

The chain recombines TRBV30 with TRBJ1-5; D remains ambiguous. This CDR3 is built from 13 residues. Germline CDR1 reads GTSNPN; CDR2 reads SVGIG (reference sequence). Trimming took off 2 bases at V and 5 bases at J, with 10 bases between the two ends. Written as DNA, the CDR3 is TGTGCCTGGAGTACTAACGTCGATCAGCCCCAGCATTTT. This gives the protein CAWSTNVDQPQHF.

The V call is TRBV5-1, the J call TRBJ1-5; D is uncertain. V was trimmed by 4 bases and J by 0 bases, leaving 11 bases between them. Germline-derived CDR1 and CDR2 are SGHRS and YFSETQ. This CDR3 region has 15 residues. CDR3 region: CASSQATDSNQPQHF. The CDR3 DNA sequence: TGCGCCAGCAGCCAGGCCACTGATAGCAATCAGCCCCAGCATTTT.